This T cell receptor beta chain originates from a study of technical replicates of blood from a handful of donors. Repertoires were generated with immunoSEQ multiplex PCR, while TCRdb's copy carries only in-frame clones and drops some. Counted here are 70,000 to 75,000 clones, over 90% occurring once; the ten biggest clones make up 0.25%. The length of the CDR3 is 15 residues. Germline CDR1 reads MNHEY; CDR2 reads SVGAGI. V dropped 3 bases and J dropped 0 bases, with 8 bases sitting between them. Sequencing was done on a sample of T cells isolated from PBMCs. J is TRBJ2-2 and V is TRBV6-5; D not resolved. The TCR originated in a human donor in good health. CDR3 protein: CASSYSGTNTGELFF. CDR3 DNA: TGTGCCAGCAGTTATTCAGGCACGAACACCGGGGAGCTGTTTTTT.